The clone carrying this TCR beta chain was picked up a small number of times. What it binds is unknown. The CDR3 has 15 residues. Trimming took off 3 bases at V and 7 bases at J, with 18 bases between the two ends. CDR1 and CDR2 (germline): LGHNA, YSLEER. Time point denoted: 2015-2016 season, 7 days after influenza vaccination. Vaccine contraindications, substance abuse, HIV/AIDS, active malignancy and active illness excluded donors. ICOS+CD38+ and ICOS-CD38- fractions were sorted from non-naive CD4+CXCR5+PD-1+ cells. Method: immunoSEQ multiplex PCR; TCRdb's copy keeps in-frame clones and lacks some. Among some 4,000 clones listed, almost 85% were seen once. This sample is drawn from a study of follicular helper T cells after annual influenza vaccination. Notes on the study in general: ICOS+CD38+ cTfh clonality tracked population frequency, and its change tracked circulating plasmablast change.

The receptor comes from an adult who received the influenza vaccine. The specimen was CXCR5+ CD38- circulating T follicular helper cells from blood, collected 7 days after influenza vaccination. The sample's subset: circulating Tfh, non-naive CD4+CXCR5+PD-1+ (ICOS+CD38+ or ICOS-CD38-). This chain links TRBV4-3 with TRBJ1-2; no reliable D call. The DNA for the CDR3 is TGCGCCAGCAGCCAGACGATGAGTCCACGGAGTGGCTACACCTTC. It yields the protein CASSQTMSPRSGYTF.